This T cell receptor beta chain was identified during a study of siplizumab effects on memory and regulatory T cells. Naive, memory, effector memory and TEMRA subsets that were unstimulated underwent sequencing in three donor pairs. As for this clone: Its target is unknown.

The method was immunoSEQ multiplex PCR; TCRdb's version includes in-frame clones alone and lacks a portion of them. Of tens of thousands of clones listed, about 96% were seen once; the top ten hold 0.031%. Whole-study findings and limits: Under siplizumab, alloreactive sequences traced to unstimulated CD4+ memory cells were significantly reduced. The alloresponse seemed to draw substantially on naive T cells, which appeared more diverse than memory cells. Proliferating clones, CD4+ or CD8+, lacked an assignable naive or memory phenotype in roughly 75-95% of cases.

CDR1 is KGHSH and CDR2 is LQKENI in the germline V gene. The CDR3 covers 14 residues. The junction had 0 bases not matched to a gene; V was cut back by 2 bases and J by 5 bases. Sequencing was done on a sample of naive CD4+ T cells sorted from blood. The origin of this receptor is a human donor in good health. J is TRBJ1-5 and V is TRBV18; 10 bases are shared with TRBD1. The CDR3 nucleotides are TGTGCCAGCTCACCAGGACAGGGGGATCAGCCCCAGCATTTT. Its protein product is CASSPGQGDQPQHF. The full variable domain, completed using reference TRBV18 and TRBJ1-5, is NAGVMQNPRHLVRRRGQEARLRCSPMKGHSHVYWYRQLPEEGLKFMVYLQKENIIDESGMPKERFSAEFPKEGPSILRIQQVVRGDSAAYFCASSPGQGDQPQHFGDGTRLSIL.